This T cell receptor beta chain was documented in a study of T cell repertoires in cytomegalovirus infection. CDR1 is SQVTM, CDR2 ANQGSEA, per germline. CDR3 length: 12 residues. Losses at the gene ends were 5 bases for V and 5 bases for J; bases not matched to a gene: 5. As for this clonotype: No antigen is known for it.

TCRdb re-called the reads with MiXCR, one entry per CDR3 protein. The sample includes roughly 570,000 distinct CDR3 sequences, 40% seen only once; the top ten take about 46%. The specimen comprised cultured PBMCs, sampled from culture after CMV antigen stimulation. The chain has TRBV29-1 and TRBJ2-5, with 7 bases matching TRBD2. This TCR was recovered from a human donor in good health (CMV status not recorded). Some clones in this sample may be carry-over from other donors' samples. In DNA form, the CDR3 reads TGCAGCGTTAGGAGCGGGGCGGAGACCCAGTACTTC. Its protein is CSVRSGAETQYF.